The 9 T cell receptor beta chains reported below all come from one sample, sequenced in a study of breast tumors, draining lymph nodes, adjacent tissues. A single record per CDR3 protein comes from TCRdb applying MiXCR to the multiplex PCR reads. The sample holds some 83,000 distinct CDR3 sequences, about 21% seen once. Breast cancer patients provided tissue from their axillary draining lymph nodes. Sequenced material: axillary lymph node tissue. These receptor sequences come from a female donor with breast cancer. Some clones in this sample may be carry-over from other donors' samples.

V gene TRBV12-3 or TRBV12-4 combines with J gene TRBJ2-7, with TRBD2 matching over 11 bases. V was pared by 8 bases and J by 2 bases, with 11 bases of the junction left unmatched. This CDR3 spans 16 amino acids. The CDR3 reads CASGALGLADTYEQYF. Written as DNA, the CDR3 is TGTGCCAGCGGTGCCCTGGGACTAGCGGATACCTACGAGCAGTACTTC.

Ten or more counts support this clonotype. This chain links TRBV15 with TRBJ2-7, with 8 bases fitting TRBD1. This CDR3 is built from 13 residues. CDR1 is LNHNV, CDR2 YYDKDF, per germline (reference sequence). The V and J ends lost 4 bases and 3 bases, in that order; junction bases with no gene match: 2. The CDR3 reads CATSKTGDYEQYF. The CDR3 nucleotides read TGTGCCACCAGCAAGACAGGGGACTACGAGCAGTACTTC.

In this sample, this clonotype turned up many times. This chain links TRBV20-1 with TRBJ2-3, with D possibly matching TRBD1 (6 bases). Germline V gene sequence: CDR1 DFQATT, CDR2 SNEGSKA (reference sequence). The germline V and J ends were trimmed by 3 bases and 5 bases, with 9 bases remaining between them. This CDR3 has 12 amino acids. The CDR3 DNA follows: TGCAGTGCTAGCAGGGGCCAAGATACGCAGTATTTT. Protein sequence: CSASRGQDTQYF.

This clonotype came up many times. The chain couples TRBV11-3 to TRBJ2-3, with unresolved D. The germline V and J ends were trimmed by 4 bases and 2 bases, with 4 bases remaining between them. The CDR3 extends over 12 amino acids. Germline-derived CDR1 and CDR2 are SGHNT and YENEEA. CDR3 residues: CASSSLTDTQYF. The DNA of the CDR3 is TGTGCCAGCAGCTCCCTCACAGATACGCAGTATTTT. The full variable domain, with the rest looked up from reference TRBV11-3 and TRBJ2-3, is EAGVVQSPRYKIIEKKQPVAFWCNPISGHNTLYWYLQNLGQGPELLIRYENEEAVDDSQLPKDRFSAERLKGVDSTLKIQPAELGDSAVYLCASSSLTDTQYFGPGTRLTVL.

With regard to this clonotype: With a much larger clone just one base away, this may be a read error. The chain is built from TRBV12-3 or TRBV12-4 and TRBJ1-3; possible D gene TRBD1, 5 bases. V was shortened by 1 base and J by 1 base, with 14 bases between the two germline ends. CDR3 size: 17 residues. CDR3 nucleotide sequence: TGTGCCAGCAGTTTAGAGGCCGGGACCGCGTCTGGAAACACCATATATTTT. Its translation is CASSLEAGTASGNTIYF.

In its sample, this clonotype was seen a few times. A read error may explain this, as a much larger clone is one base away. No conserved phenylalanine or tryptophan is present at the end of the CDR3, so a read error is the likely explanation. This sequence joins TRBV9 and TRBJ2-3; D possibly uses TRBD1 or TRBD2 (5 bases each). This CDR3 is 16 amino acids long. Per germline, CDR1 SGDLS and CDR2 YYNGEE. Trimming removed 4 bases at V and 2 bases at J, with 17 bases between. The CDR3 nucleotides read TGTGCCAGCAGCTCCCGTGGGGGAACCATCACAGATACGCAGTATTCT. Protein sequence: CASSSRGGTITDTQYS.

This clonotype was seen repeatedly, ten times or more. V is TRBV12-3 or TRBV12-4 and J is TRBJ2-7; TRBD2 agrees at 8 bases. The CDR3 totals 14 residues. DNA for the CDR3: TGTGCATCAACCGCGGTAGCGGGAAATTCCGAGCAGTACTTC. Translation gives CASTAVAGNSEQYF.

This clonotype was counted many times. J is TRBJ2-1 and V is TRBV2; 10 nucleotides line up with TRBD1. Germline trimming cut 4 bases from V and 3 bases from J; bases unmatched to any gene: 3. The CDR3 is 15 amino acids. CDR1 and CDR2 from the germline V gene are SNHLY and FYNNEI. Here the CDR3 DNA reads TGTGCCAGCAGTGCGACAGGGGGCGTCTACAATGAGCAGTTCTTC. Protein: CASSATGGVYNEQFF. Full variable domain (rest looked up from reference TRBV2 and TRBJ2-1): EPEVTQTPSHQVTQMGQEVILRCVPISNHLYFYWYRQILGQKVEFLVSFYNNEISEKSEIFDDQFSVERPDGSNFTLKIRSTKLEDSAMYFCASSATGGVYNEQFFGPGTRLTVL.

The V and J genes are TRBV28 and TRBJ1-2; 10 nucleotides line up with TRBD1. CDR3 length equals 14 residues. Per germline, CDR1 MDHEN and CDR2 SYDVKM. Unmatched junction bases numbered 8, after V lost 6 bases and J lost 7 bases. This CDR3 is CASRAGQGVSGYTF. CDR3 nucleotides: TGTGCCAGCAGAGCCGGACAGGGGGTTTCTGGCTACACCTTC.